The clone carrying this TCR beta chain was detected ten times or more. Antigen unknown. The data belong to a study of molecular identifiers for immune sequencing clone quantification. General study findings and limits: Should identical TCR molecules share a barcode, the sizes of highly expanded clones could be underestimated. Whereas clones above 20 RNA copies held under 1% of naive-cell molecules, they held over 97% of effector molecules.

From germline, CDR1 is PRHDT and CDR2 FYEKMQ (reference sequence). The CDR3 runs 12 residues. V was clipped by 5 bases and J by 4 bases, with 7 bases between them. Using a CD8+CD4-CCR7+CD45RA+ phenotype, naive CD8 T cells were sorted. TCRdb re-called the PCR reads through MiXCR, storing one row per CDR3 protein. The profile shows just over 35,000 distinct CDR3 sequences, around 20% of them singletons. The sequence was obtained from a human donor in good health. Some libraries in this study had Jurkat cell RNA spiked in. The chain is built from TRBV13 and TRBJ2-3; possibly TRBD2 for D (5 bases). The sequenced sample was naive CD8+ T cells from blood, with Jurkat cell RNA spiked in. Subset in this sample: FACS-sorted CD8+CD4-CCR7+CD45RA+ naive T cells. In nucleotides, the CDR3 is TGTGCCAGCAGCCCAGCGGCAGATACGCAGTATTTT. As protein: CASSPAADTQYF.